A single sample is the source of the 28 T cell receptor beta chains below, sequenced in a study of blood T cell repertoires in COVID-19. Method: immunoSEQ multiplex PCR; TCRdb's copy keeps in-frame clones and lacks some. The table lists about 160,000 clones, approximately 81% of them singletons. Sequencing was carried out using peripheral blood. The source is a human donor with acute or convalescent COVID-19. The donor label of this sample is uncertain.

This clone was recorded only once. The DNA of the CDR3 is TGTGCCAGCAGTGAATCGGGGGAGTTGGCCCAGCATTTT. The encoded protein is CASSESGELAQHF. The V and J genes are TRBV2 and TRBJ1-5; weak D call: TRBD1 (5 bases). The germline CDR1 and CDR2 sequences are SNHLY and FYNNEI. V was trimmed by 2 bases and J by 11 bases, leaving 13 bases between them. The CDR3 spans 13 residues.

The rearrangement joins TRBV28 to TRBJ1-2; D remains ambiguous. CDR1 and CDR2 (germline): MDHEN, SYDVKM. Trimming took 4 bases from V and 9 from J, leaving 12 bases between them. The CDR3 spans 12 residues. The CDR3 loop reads CASSSTVRSYTF. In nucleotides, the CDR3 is TGTGCCAGCAGTTCTACAGTTAGGAGCTACACCTTC.

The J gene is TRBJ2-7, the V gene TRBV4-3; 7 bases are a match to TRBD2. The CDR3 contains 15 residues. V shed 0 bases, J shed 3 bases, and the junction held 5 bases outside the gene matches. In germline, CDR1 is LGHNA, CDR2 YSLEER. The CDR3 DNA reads TGCGCCAGCAGCCAAGAGGGATGGGAGGGCTACGAGCAGTACTTC. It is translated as CASSQEGWEGYEQYF.

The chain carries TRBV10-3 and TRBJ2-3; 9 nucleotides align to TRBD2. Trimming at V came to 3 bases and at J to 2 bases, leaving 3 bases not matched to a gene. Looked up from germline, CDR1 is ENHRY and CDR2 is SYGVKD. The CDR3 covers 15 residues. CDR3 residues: CAISDSGGPTDTQYF. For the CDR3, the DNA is TGTGCCATCAGTGATAGCGGGGGCCCCACAGATACGCAGTATTTT.

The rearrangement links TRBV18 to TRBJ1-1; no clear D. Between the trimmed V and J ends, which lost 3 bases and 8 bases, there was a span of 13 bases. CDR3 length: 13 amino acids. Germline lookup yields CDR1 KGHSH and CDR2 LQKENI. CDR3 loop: CASSPGTEEEAFF. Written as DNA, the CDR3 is TGTGCCAGCTCACCCGGAACGGAGGAGGAAGCTTTCTTT. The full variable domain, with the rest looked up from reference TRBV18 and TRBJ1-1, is NAGVMQNPRHLVRRRGQEARLRCSPMKGHSHVYWYRQLPEEGLKFMVYLQKENIIDESGMPKERFSAEFPKEGPSILRIQQVVRGDSAAYFCASSPGTEEEAFFGQGTRLTVV.

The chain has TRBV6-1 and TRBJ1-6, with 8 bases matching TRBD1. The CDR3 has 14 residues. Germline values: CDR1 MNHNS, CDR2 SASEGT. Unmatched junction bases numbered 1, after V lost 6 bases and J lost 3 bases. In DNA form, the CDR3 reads TGTGCCAGCAGGACAGGGGTCTATAATTCACCCCTCCACTTT. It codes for CASRTGVYNSPLHF.

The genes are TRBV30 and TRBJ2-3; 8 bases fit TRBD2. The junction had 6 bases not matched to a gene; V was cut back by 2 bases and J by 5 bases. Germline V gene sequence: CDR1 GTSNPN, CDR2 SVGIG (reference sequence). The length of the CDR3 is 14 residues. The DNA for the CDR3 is TGTGCCTGGAGTTCGGCCCGGGGGGGAGATACGCAGTATTTT. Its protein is CAWSSARGGDTQYF.

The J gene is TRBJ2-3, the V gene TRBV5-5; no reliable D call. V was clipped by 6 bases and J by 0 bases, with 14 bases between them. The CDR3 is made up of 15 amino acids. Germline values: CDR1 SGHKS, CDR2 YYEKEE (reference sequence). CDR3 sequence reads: CASTLQVWSTDTQYF. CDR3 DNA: TGTGCCAGCACCCTTCAGGTGTGGAGCACAGATACGCAGTATTTT.

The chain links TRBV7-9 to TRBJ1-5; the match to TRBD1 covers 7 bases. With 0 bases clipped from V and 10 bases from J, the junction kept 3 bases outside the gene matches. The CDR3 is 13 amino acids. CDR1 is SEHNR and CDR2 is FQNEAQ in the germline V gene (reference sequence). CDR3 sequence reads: CASSLASGGPQHF. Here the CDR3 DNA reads TGTGCCAGCAGCTTAGCATCAGGGGGTCCCCAGCATTTT.

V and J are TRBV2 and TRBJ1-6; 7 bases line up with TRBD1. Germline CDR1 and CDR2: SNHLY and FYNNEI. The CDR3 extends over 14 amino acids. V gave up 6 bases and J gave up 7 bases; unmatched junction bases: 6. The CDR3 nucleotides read TGTGCCAGCAGGGGCACAGGGGCCAATTCACCCCTCCACTTT. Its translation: CASRGTGANSPLHF.

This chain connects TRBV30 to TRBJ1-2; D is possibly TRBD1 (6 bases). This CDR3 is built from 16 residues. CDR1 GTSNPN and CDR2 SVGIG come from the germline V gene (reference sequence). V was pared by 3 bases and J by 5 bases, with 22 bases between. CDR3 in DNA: TGTGCCTGGAGAAGGGGGGGAGGCGGTGTGGGGTATGGCTACACCTTC. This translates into CAWRRGGGGVGYGYTF.

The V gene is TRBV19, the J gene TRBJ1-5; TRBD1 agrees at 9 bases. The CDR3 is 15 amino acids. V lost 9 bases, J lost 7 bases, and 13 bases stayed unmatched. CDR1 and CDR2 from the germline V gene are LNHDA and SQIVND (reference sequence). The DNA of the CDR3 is TGTGCCAGCTCAACCGCCGGGACAGGGAGCCAGCCCCAGCATTTT. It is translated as CASSTAGTGSQPQHF. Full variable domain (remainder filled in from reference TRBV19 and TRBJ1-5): DGGITQSPKYLFRKEGQNVTLSCEQNLNHDAMYWYRQDPGQGLRLIYYSQIVNDFQKGDIAEGYSVSREKKESFPLTVTSAQKNPTAFYLCASSTAGTGSQPQHFGDGTRLSIL.

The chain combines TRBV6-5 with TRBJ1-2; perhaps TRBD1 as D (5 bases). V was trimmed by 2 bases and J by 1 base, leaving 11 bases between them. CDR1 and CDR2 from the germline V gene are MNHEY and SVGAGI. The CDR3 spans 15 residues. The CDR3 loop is CASSYRNRINYGYTF. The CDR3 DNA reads TGTGCCAGCAGTTACCGGAACAGGATTAACTATGGCTACACCTTC.

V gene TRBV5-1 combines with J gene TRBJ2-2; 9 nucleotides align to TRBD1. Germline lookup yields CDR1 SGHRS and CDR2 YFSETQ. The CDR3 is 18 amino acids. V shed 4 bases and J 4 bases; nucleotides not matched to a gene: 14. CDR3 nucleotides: TGCGCCAGCAGCAAACGGGACAGGGCGAGAGAATTCACCGGGGAGCTGTTTTTT. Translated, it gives CASSKRDRAREFTGELFF. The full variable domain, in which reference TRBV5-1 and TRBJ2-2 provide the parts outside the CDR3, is KAGVTQTPRYLIKTRGQQVTLSCSPISGHRSVSWYQQTPGQGLQFLFEYFSETQRNKGNFPGRFSGRQFSNSRSEMNVSTLELGDSALYLCASSKRDRAREFTGELFFGEGSRLTVL.

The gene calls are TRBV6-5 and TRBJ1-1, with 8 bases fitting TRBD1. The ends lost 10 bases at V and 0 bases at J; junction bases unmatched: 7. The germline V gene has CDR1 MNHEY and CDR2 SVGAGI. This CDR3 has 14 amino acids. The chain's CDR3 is CATQEDRVNTEAFF. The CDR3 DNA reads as TGTGCCACCCAGGAGGACAGGGTGAACACTGAAGCTTTCTTT.

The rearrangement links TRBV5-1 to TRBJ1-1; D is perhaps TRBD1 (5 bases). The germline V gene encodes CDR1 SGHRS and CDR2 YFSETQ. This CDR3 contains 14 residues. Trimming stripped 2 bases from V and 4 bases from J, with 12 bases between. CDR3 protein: CASSLVKGSTEAFF. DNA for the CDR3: TGCGCCAGCAGCTTAGTCAAGGGGTCCACTGAAGCTTTCTTT. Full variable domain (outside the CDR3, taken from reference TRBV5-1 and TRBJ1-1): KAGVTQTPRYLIKTRGQQVTLSCSPISGHRSVSWYQQTPGQGLQFLFEYFSETQRNKGNFPGRFSGRQFSNSRSEMNVSTLELGDSALYLCASSLVKGSTEAFFGQGTRLTVV.

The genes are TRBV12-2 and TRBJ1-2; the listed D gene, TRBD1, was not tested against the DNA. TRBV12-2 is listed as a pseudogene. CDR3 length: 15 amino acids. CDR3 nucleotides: TGTGCAAGTCGCTTAGCCGGGACAGGGGGTTGTGGCTACACCTTC. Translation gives CASRLAGTGGCGYTF.

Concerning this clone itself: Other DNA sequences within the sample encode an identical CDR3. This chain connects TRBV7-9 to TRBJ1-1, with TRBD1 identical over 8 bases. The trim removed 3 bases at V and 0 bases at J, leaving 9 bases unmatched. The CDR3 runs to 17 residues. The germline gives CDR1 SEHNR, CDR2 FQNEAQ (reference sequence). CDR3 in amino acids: CASSLVGTGRMNTEAFF. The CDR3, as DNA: TGTGCCAGCAGCTTGGTCGGGACAGGCCGGATGAACACTGAAGCTTTCTTT.

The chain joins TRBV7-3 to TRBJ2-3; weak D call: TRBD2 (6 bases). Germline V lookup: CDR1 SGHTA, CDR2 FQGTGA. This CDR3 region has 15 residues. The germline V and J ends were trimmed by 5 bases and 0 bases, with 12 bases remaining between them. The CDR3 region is CASSPHAGSTDTQYF. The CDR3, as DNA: TGTGCCAGCAGCCCCCACGCGGGGAGCACAGATACGCAGTATTTT.

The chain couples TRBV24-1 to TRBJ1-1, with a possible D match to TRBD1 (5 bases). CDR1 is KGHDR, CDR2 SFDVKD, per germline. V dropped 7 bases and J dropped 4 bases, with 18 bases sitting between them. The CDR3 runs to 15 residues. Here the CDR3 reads CATRELNGRATEAFF. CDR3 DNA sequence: TGTGCCACCAGAGAACTTAACGGCAGGGCCACTGAAGCTTTCTTT.

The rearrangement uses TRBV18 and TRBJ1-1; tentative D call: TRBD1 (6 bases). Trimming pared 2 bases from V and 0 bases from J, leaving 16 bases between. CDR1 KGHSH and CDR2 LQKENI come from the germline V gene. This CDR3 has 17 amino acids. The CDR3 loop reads CASSPRQLGQLNTEAFF. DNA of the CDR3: TGTGCCAGCTCACCAAGGCAGTTAGGACAGCTGAACACTGAAGCTTTCTTT.

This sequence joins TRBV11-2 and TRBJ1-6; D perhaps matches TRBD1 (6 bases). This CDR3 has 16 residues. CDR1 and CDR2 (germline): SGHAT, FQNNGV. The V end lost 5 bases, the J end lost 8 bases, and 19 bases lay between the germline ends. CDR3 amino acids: CASSQTPGSGDSPLHF. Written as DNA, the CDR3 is TGTGCCAGCAGCCAAACCCCCGGATCAGGGGATTCACCCCTCCACTTT.

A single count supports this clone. The CDR3 sequence: CASSLVTGGTDTQYF. For the CDR3, the DNA is TGTGCCAGCAGCTTGGTAACGGGGGGCACAGATACGCAGTATTTT. V gene TRBV5-4 combines with J gene TRBJ2-3; D is perhaps TRBD2 (6 bases). Germline assignment: CDR1 SGHNT and CDR2 YYREEE (reference sequence). The CDR3 spans 15 residues. With 0 bases removed from V and 1 base from J, the gap between germline ends came to 9 bases.

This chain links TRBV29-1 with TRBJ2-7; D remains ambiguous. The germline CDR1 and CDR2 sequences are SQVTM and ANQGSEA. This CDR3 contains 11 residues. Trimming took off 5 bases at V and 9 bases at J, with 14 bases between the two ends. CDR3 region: CSVITDKAQYF. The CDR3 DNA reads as TGCAGCGTTATCACAGACAAGGCGCAGTACTTC.

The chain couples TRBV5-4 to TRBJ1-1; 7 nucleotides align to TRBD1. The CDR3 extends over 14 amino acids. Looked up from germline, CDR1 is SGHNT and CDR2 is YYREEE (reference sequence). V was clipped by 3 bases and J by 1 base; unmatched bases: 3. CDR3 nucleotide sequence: TGTGCCAGCAGCTCGACAGGGAAGAACACTGAAGCTTTCTTT. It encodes CASSSTGKNTEAFF.

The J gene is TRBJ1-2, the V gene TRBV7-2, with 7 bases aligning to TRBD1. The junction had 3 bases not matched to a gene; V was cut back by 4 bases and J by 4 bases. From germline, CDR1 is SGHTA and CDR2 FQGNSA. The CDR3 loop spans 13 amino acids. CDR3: CASSSRQGYGYTF. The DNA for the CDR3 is TGTGCCAGCAGCTCCAGACAGGGCTATGGCTACACCTTC.

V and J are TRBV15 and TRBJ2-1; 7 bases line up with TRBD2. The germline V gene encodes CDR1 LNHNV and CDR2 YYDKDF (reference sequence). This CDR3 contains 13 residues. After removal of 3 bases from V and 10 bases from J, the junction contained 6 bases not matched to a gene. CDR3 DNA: TGTGCCACCAGCAGGGCAACTAGCGTCGAGCAGTTCTTC. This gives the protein CATSRATSVEQFF.

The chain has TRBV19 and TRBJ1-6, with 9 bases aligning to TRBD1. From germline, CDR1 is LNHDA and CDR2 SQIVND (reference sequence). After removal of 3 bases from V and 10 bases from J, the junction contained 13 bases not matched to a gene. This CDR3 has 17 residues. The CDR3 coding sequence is TGTGCCAGTAGTATCGGGATTTTTCGAACAGGGGGCTCACCCCTCCACTTT. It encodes CASSIGIFRTGGSPLHF. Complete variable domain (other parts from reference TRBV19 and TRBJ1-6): DGGITQSPKYLFRKEGQNVTLSCEQNLNHDAMYWYRQDPGQGLRLIYYSQIVNDFQKGDIAEGYSVSREKKESFPLTVTSAQKNPTAFYLCASSIGIFRTGGSPLHFGNGTRLTVT.